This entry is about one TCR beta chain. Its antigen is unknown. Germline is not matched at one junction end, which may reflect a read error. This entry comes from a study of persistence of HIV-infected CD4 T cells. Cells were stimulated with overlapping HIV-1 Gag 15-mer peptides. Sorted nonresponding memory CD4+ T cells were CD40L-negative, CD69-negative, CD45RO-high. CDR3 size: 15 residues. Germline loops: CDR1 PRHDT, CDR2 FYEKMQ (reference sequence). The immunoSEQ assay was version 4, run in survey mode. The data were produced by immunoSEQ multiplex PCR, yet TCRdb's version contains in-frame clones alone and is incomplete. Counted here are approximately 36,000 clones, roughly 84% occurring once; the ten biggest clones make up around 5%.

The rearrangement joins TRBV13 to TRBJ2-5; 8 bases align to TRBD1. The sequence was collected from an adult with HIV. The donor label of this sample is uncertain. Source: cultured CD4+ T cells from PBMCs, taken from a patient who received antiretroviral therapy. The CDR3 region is CASSVGQGPGETQYF. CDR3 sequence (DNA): TGTGCCAGCAGCGTAGGACAGGGCCCCGGAGAGACCCAGTACTTC.